The 28 T cell receptor beta chains given below trace back to one sample, sequenced in a study of blood T cell repertoires in COVID-19 (TCRdb year 2020). To prepare the library, the immunoSEQ multiplex PCR assay was applied. Drawn from immuneACCESS, this table holds only the in-frame rearrangements with V and J called that TCRdb kept. Clones are partly lost; checked studies trace under half to an unresolved V gene and leave the rest unexplained. Present in this sample are nearly 300,000 clones, roughly 80% of which were seen just once. 1.4% to 1.5% of the sample is in the top ten clones. Sequencing input: peripheral blood. These receptors all stem from a human donor with COVID-19, enrolled during active disease. The donor label of this sample is uncertain.

This chain links TRBV28 with TRBJ2-3, with D unresolved. The CDR3 contains 15 residues. CDR1 is MDHEN and CDR2 is SYDVKM in the germline V gene. V was cut by 3 bases and J by 0 bases, with 10 bases left in between. Here the CDR3 reads CASSLQQPSTDTQYF. The CDR3 DNA reads TGTGCCAGCAGTTTGCAACAGCCTAGCACAGATACGCAGTATTTT.

The chain joins TRBV6-5 to TRBJ2-5, with 8 bases fitting TRBD1. CDR3 length: 15 amino acids. The V and J ends lost 0 bases and 5 bases, in that order; junction bases with no gene match: 5. Germline V CDR1 and CDR2: MNHEY, SVGAGI. The CDR3 spells CASSYSGQGMETQYF. The CDR3 bases are TGTGCCAGCAGTTACTCAGGACAGGGTATGGAGACCCAGTACTTC.

V and J are TRBV29-1 and TRBJ1-1; TRBD1 is a possible D gene (5 bases). Germline CDR1 and CDR2: SQVTM and ANQGSEA. Trimming pared 6 bases from V and 5 bases from J, leaving 16 bases between. The CDR3 runs 13 residues. DNA of the CDR3: TGCAGCGTCGCCGGGACTTCTTATACTGAAGCTTTCTTT. As protein: CSVAGTSYTEAFF.

The table lists this clone with a count of one. The chain employs TRBV25-1 and TRBJ2-7; 7 nucleotides match TRBD1. Looked up from germline, CDR1 is MGHDK and CDR2 is SYGVNS. The junction had 7 bases not matched to a gene; V was cut back by 2 bases and J by 3 bases. The CDR3 loop spans 15 amino acids. The CDR3 spells CASSEIGGVSYEQYF. The CDR3 nucleotides are TGTGCCAGCAGTGAAATAGGGGGCGTGAGCTACGAGCAGTACTTC.

The CDR3: CASSLSGTSGSYEQYF. CDR3 bases: TGCGCCAGCAGCTTATCCGGGACTAGCGGATCCTACGAGCAGTACTTC. The genes are TRBV5-1 and TRBJ2-7, with 11 nucleotides matching TRBD2. CDR1 is SGHRS, CDR2 YFSETQ, per germline. V was pared by 2 bases and J by 1 base, with 5 bases of the junction left unmatched. The CDR3 sequence is 16 residues long.

In its sample, this clone was seen once. The chain employs TRBV6-4 and TRBJ2-7; D might be TRBD2 (6 bases). The V and J ends lost 2 bases and 0 bases respectively, with 14 bases between them. Germline CDR1 reads MRHNA; CDR2 reads SNTAGT. The CDR3 consists of 16 residues. The CDR3 DNA is TGTGCCAGCAGTGACGACCGGGACTGCAGCTCCTACGAGCAGTACTTC. This encodes CASSDDRDCSSYEQYF.

The rearrangement uses TRBV3-1 (or the pseudogene TRBV3-2) and TRBJ2-1; 7 bases line up with TRBD2. Germline CDR1 and CDR2: LGHDT and YNNKEL (reference sequence). V lost 2 bases and J lost 10; bases outside the gene matches: 5. This CDR3 is built from 13 residues. The chain's CDR3 is CASSQSRAGEQFF. As DNA, the CDR3 is TGTGCCAGCAGCCAATCTAGAGCGGGGGAGCAGTTCTTC.

This chain uses TRBV5-4 with TRBJ2-7; possible D gene TRBD1, 6 bases. Germline CDR1 is SGHNT and CDR2 is YYREEE (reference sequence). The V end lost 3 bases, the J end lost 6 bases, and 13 bases lay between the germline ends. The CDR3 totals 13 residues. The CDR3 reads CASSSTQGFEQYF. As DNA, the CDR3 is TGTGCCAGCAGCTCCACACAGGGCTTCGAGCAGTACTTC.

The chain carries TRBV7-3 and TRBJ2-1; weak D call: TRBD1 (5 bases). Between the trimmed V and J ends, which lost 4 bases and 2 bases, there was a span of 9 bases. Germline V lookup: CDR1 SGHTA, CDR2 FQGTGA. There are 14 residues in the CDR3. CDR3 nucleotide sequence: TGTGCCAGCAGCTCTCAGGGTACCTACAATGAGCAGTTCTTC. This encodes CASSSQGTYNEQFF.

The chain joins TRBV12-3 or TRBV12-4 to TRBJ2-2, with D uncertain. The V end was cut by 3 bases, the J end by 5 bases, with 7 bases between. This CDR3 is built from 13 residues. CDR3 DNA sequence: TGTGCCAGCAGTTTTCTAGAGACCGGGGAGCTGTTTTTT. Amino acids: CASSFLETGELFF.

About this clone: This same CDR3 is encoded by further DNA sequences in the sample. The chain combines TRBV28 with TRBJ2-7; 9 positions match TRBD2. Per germline, CDR1 MDHEN and CDR2 SYDVKM. CDR3 size: 14 residues. Germline trimming cut 5 bases from V and 2 bases from J; bases unmatched to any gene: 4. The CDR3 sequence is CASSRAGGPYEQYF. In DNA, the CDR3 is TGTGCCAGCAGTCGAGCGGGAGGTCCCTACGAGCAGTACTTC.

This clone has only a few counts. The rearrangement joins TRBV19 to TRBJ1-5; D gene unclear. V was cut by 5 bases and J by 6 bases, with 11 bases left in between. Germline V gives CDR1 LNHDA, CDR2 SQIVND (reference sequence). CDR3 size: 13 residues. DNA of the CDR3: TGTGCCAGTAGTCTCCGACTCGCTCAGCCCCAGCATTTT. Translating it yields CASSLRLAQPQHF.

The V call is TRBV28, the J call TRBJ1-1; TRBD1 might be the D (5 bases). Germline lookup yields CDR1 MDHEN and CDR2 SYDVKM. V lost 4 bases to trimming and J lost 4 bases, with 10 bases between them. The CDR3 is 13 amino acids. CDR3 nucleotides: TGTGCCAGCAGTTCAGGGAGGCCCACTGAAGCTTTCTTT. This translates into CASSSGRPTEAFF.

The chain uses TRBV6-6 and TRBJ2-2, with TRBD1 identical over 8 bases. Germline lookup yields CDR1 MNHNY and CDR2 SVGAGI (reference sequence). V lost 5 bases, J lost 13 bases, and 9 bases stayed unmatched. The CDR3 runs 13 residues. The CDR3, as DNA: TGTGCCAGCAGTGGACAGGGCTCCAAGGGGCTGTTTTTT. Translation gives CASSGQGSKGLFF.

The CDR3 bases are TGTGCCAGCAGTTTTATCAATGAGCAGTTCTTC. This codes for CASSFINEQFF. The V call is TRBV12-3 or TRBV12-4, the J call TRBJ2-1; D call uncertain. CDR3 length: 11 amino acids. V shed 3 bases and J shed 6 bases, with 3 bases lying between them.

The chain links TRBV9 to TRBJ2-1; 10 positions match TRBD2. Germline-derived CDR1 and CDR2 are SGDLS and YYNGEE. The ends lost 4 bases at V and 4 bases at J; junction bases unmatched: 5. The CDR3 consists of 15 residues. The CDR3 DNA follows: TGTGCCAGCAGCAACCTAGCGGGAGCTTACAATGAGCAGTTCTTC. This codes for CASSNLAGAYNEQFF.

J is TRBJ2-3 and V is TRBV11-2; 9 nucleotides match TRBD1. The junction had 0 bases not matched to a gene; V was cut back by 1 base and J by 1 base. In germline, CDR1 is SGHAT, CDR2 FQNNGV. CDR3 size: 15 residues. CDR3 sequence: CASSLGTGGTDTQYF. The DNA of the CDR3 is TGTGCCAGCAGCTTAGGGACAGGGGGCACAGATACGCAGTATTTT.

The genes are TRBV6-1 and TRBJ1-1, with D perhaps TRBD1 (6 bases). Germline V gene data show CDR1 as MNHNS and CDR2 as SASEGT. The CDR3 totals 14 residues. Trimming took off 1 base at V and 3 bases at J, with 9 bases between the two ends. CDR3 DNA sequence: TGTGCCAGCAGTGAAGGTAGGGGGTACACTGAAGCTTTCTTT. It yields the protein CASSEGRGYTEAFF.

The rearrangement joins TRBV5-1 to TRBJ2-2, with TRBD2 as a possible D gene (6 bases). V lost 0 bases, J lost 2 bases, and 11 bases lay in between. Per germline, CDR1 SGHRS and CDR2 YFSETQ. The CDR3 loop spans 16 amino acids. The CDR3 bases are TGCGCCAGCAGCTTGGAGTCTAGCGTCAACACCGGGGAGCTGTTTTTT. Protein: CASSLESSVNTGELFF.

The chain has TRBV10-3 and TRBJ2-1, with D unclear. Germline V CDR1 and CDR2: ENHRY, SYGVKD. The CDR3 totals 12 residues. Trimming shortened V by 8 bases and J by 3 bases, and 8 bases separated the two germline ends. CDR3 nucleotide sequence: TGTGCCATCTCGGCGGTCTACAATGAGCAGTTCTTC. Residues: CAISAVYNEQFF.

The chain joins TRBV7-2 to TRBJ1-2; 7 nucleotides agree with TRBD1. Germline CDR1 is SGHTA and CDR2 is FQGNSA. This CDR3 region has 15 residues. After removal of 6 bases from V and 0 bases from J, the junction contained 7 bases not matched to a gene. The CDR3 region is CASSPGTVPNYGYTF. The CDR3 DNA reads TGTGCCAGCAGTCCCGGGACAGTCCCTAACTATGGCTACACCTTC.

This clone turned up a few times. The chain has TRBV7-8 and TRBJ2-2; D unclear. Per the germline V gene, CDR1 is SGHVS and CDR2 is FQNEAQ. V dropped 3 bases and J dropped 1 base, with 6 bases sitting between them. The CDR3 is made up of 14 amino acids. CDR3 sequence reads: CASSLAENTGELFF. CDR3 in DNA: TGTGCCAGCAGCTTGGCAGAGAACACCGGGGAGCTGTTTTTT.

V and J are TRBV7-2 and TRBJ2-6; 9 nucleotides agree with TRBD1. V lost 2 bases and J lost 2; bases outside the gene matches: 10. The germline V gene encodes CDR1 SGHTA and CDR2 FQGNSA. The CDR3 has 19 residues. The CDR3 nucleotides read TGTGCCAGCAGCTTATGGTCCGGGACAGGGATAACTGGGGCCAACGTCCTGACTTTC. Translating gives CASSLWSGTGITGANVLTF.

The genes are TRBV27 and TRBJ1-3, with 10 bases that match TRBD1. Per the germline V gene, CDR1 is MNHEY and CDR2 is SMNVEV (reference sequence). The CDR3 sequence is 17 residues long. The V and J ends lost 6 bases and 4 bases, in that order; junction bases with no gene match: 12. CDR3 sequence: CASRPGQGLTTGNTIYF. DNA of the CDR3: TGTGCCAGCAGGCCGGGACAGGGGTTAACAACCGGAAACACCATATATTTT.

This chain links TRBV9 with TRBJ2-5, with D tentatively TRBD2 (5 bases). The ends were cut back, 6 bases at V and 4 bases at J, with 19 bases in the middle. CDR3 length equals 15 residues. Germline loops: CDR1 SGDLS, CDR2 YYNGEE. In DNA, the CDR3 is TGTGCCAGCACCCAAATGGGAGCAGTTGGAGAGACCCAGTACTTC. Amino acid sequence: CASTQMGAVGETQYF.

For the CDR3, the DNA is TGCAGTGCTAGTAGCGGGAGCATACGTCGTGGCAATGAGCAGTTCTTC. As protein: CSASSGSIRRGNEQFF. This rearrangement joins TRBV20-1 to TRBJ2-1, with TRBD2 matching 9 bases. There are 16 residues in the CDR3. Germline-derived CDR1 and CDR2 are DFQATT and SNEGSKA (reference sequence). V lost 3 bases to trimming and J lost 6 bases; unmatched junction nucleotides: 12.

The CDR3 nucleotides read TGTGCCAGCAGCTTAAACCCAGGGGGCAACACTGAAGCTTTCTTT. It yields the protein CASSLNPGGNTEAFF. The V call is TRBV7-3, the J call TRBJ1-1; 8 nucleotides match TRBD1. The junction had 3 bases not matched to a gene; V was cut back by 1 base and J by 2 bases. This CDR3 spans 15 amino acids. Germline V gene lookup returns CDR1 SGHTA and CDR2 FQGTGA.

CDR3 coding DNA: TGTGCCAGCAGTTTTCGGGACTCTTACAATGAGCAGTTCTTC. It encodes CASSFRDSYNEQFF. The gene calls are TRBV28 and TRBJ2-1, with D maybe TRBD2 (6 bases). Trimming left V 3 bases short and J 4 bases short, with 10 bases between. Germline V gene sequence: CDR1 MDHEN, CDR2 SYDVKM. The CDR3 has 14 amino acids.